This note documents a single T cell receptor (beta chain) sequence. Antigen specificity is unknown. This sample was included in a study of T cells in Graves' hyperthyroidism and ophthalmopathy. Points from the study as a whole: In the blood, most expanded thyroid clonotypes above 0.001 appeared as well.

The CDR3 length is 16 residues. Germline CDR1 is DFQATT and CDR2 is SNEGSKA (reference sequence). V gave up 6 bases and J gave up 3 bases; unmatched junction bases: 14. Researchers took RNA transcripts and amplified the TCR beta CDR3 regions from them. First-round RT-PCR of the TCR CDR3 relied on the HTBI primer set. TCRdb recomputed calls from the multiplex PCR reads with MiXCR, one row per CDR3 protein. This sample has under 550,000 distinct CDR3 sequences; just under 20% occur once, and the top ten carry roughly 47%. Orbital computed tomography, thyroid ultrasound, serum thyroxine and TRAb, and clinical symptoms together informed the diagnoses.

This receptor was taken from a man aged 40-55 years with Graves' ophthalmopathy. This rearrangement joins TRBV20-1 to TRBJ2-3; TRBD2 aligns across 8 bases. The sample comprised blood. As DNA, the CDR3 is TGCAGTGCGCTCCAGGGACCGGGGGGGCCTACAGATACGCAGTATTTT. Translation gives CSALQGPGGPTDTQYF.